This T cell receptor (beta chain) originates from a study of blood T cell repertoires in COVID-19 (dated by TCRdb to 2020 to 2021). Turning to the overall study: The collaborator samples originated in the United States, Italy and Spain and spanned the acute and convalescent phases of COVID-19. Deeply sampled blood TCRbeta repertoires from subjects exposed to, actively infected with, or recovered from COVID-19 were included in the dataset. The repertoires were released in a freely available public database meant as a resource for research on the immune response to SARS-CoV-2. Where HLA class I and class II types were available, the types were taken from metadata supplied by the sample provider, not from assay-based typing. The samples were drawn from two sources: the first 160 participants of the ongoing ImmuneRACE study, and 1,254 subjects contributed by 6 global collaborators. A de-identified subject ID, COVID-19 status, age in years and sex were almost always included in the sample metadata. The prospective study material was composed of cDNA or gDNA derived from T cells, B-cell-depleted T cells, or PBMCs. The study at large found these results: How much clinical and demographic metadata was included differed by source and by participant, and the metadata was provided uncurated.

Each collaborating institution followed its own protocols to collect whole blood in K2EDTA tubes. For TCRbeta analysis, collaborators shipped samples as frozen whole blood, isolated PBMCs, or DNA extracted from either of those sample types. TCRbeta CDR3 regions were amplified from genomic DNA by means of the immunoSEQ Assay, a bias-controlled multiplex PCR. On the authors' methods: The number of nucleated cells in each sample was estimated from the amplification of reference gene primers within the assay. Sequence reads were collapsed and filtered to measure the absolute abundance of every unique TCRbeta CDR3 rearrangement. For each sample, productive Simpson clonality was calculated by taking the square root of Simpson's diversity index across productive rearrangements. The table was pulled from immuneACCESS by TCRdb, which kept in-frame rearrangements only. Such tables lose some clones; where checked, under half of the loss comes from unresolved V genes, and the rest has no known cause. From that table come the V and J calls and clone size; the DNA was used to work out D and trimming. The sample profile shows 30,000 or so clones; 83% of them were found once. About 3.9% of the sample belongs to the ten largest clones.

With respect to this clone: Its recognized antigen is unknown. No qualities accompany the bases; no much larger clone lies one base away.

Measured from the cysteine to the phenylalanine, the CDR3 is 13 residues long. The retained sequence is limited to the CDR3, 39 bases, with the frame set at the first base. The germline V gene sets CDR1 to MNHEY and CDR2 to SVGAGI. Trimming accounts for 6 bases at V and 5 bases at J, while the number of junction bases matched to no gene is 5. Sequenced: peripheral blood. The rearranged segments are TRBV6-5 and TRBJ2-5; the central 8 bases match TRBD2. The clonotype comes from a middle-aged man with acute or convalescent COVID-19. The CDR3 loop reads CASRASGFETQYF. The nucleotide sequence reads as follows: TGTGCCAGCAGGGCTAGCGGGTTTGAGACCCAGTACTTC.